This TCR beta chain was sequenced during a study (dated by TCRdb to about 2016). On this clonotype: Its antigen is unknown. No quality values exist for individual bases; no much larger clone is one base distant.

Including the terminal cysteine and phenylalanine, the CDR3 comprises 14 residues. The entry retains the CDR3 DNA only, 42 bases that are in frame from base 1. V and J lose 5 bases and 2 bases, and a span of 15 bases separates them. From the germline V gene (reference sequence), CDR1 is DFQATT and CDR2 is SNEGSKA. Libraries were constructed by RT-PCR. The sequencing machine was an Illumina MiSeq. In-frame beta chains were kept once TCRdb had trimmed the public reads at Q25 with fastp and called clones with MiXCR. Records with the same CDR3 protein are collapsed into one entry carrying the most frequent genes and DNA. The sample records approximately 720,000 distinct CDR3 sequences, approximately 15% of which are singletons. The ten largest clones take up roughly 4% of the sample.

The V and J genes are TRBV20-1 and TRBJ1-2; TRBD1 might be the D gene, on 5 matching bases. The source is a female donor in good health, serving as a healthy control. The sample consisted of memory CD4+ T cells from blood. The encoded CDR3 is CSARPGTVNYGYTF. The sequence in DNA is TGCAGTGCTCGCCCCGGGACGGTGAACTATGGCTACACCTTC.